This paragraph reports one TCR beta chain. MiXCR, run by TCRdb on the RT-PCR reads, gives a single entry per CDR3 protein. The sample holds 150,000 or so distinct CDR3 sequences, roughly 22% seen once. There are 12 residues in the CDR3. Trimming took 4 bases from V and 6 from J; bases not matched to a gene: 3. In germline, CDR1 is SEHNR, CDR2 FQNEAQ (reference sequence). These data originate in a study of patients and donors after allogeneic stem cell transplantation. Material: blood, either unsorted or a sorted T cell fraction (not recorded which). The J gene is TRBJ2-7, the V gene TRBV7-9; 7 nucleotides match TRBD1. The sequence was obtained from a human donor who was either an allogeneic HSCT recipient or a stem cell or donor lymphocyte infusion donor (not recorded which). It is not recorded whose cells these are; they may come from a transplant donor. The CDR3 region is CASSSTGVEQYF. The CDR3 region has the DNA TGTGCCAGCAGCTCTACAGGGGTCGAGCAGTACTTC.